This T cell receptor (beta chain) comes out of a study of T cell changes during pregnancy in multiple sclerosis (dated by TCRdb to between 2018 and 2021). For context, the study as a whole: Changes in the T cell repertoire over the course of pregnancy were examined in this study in women with multiple sclerosis.

This clone showed up just once. There is no known antigen for this receptor. The sample holds no much larger clone one base away, and base qualities are not on file. Receptor libraries were prepared by the immunoSEQ multiplex PCR assay. TCRdb holds this immuneACCESS table with in-frame rearrangements only. Some clones are missing; in checked studies, unresolved V genes explain under half, and the rest has no known cause. The sample yields roughly 46,000 clones; around 95% were counted once. The top ten hold roughly 4% of the sample. This receptor was identified in a female donor with multiple sclerosis, enrolled in a pregnancy study. The specimen was CD8+ T cells from peripheral blood mononuclear cells, collected after pregnancy.

In nucleotides, the sequence is TGCGCCAGCAGCGACCGAGGGCACTCGAACACTGAAGCTTTCTTT. This gives the protein CASSDRGHSNTEAFF. The chain employs TRBV4-1 and TRBJ1-1; the D gene remains uncertain. From cysteine to phenylalanine, the CDR3 is 15 amino acids long. The read is trimmed to its CDR3 DNA, 45 bases read in frame from base 1. The junction carries 14 bases between V and J, which are trimmed by 5 bases and 1 base respectively. In the germline V gene, CDR1 corresponds to MGHRA and CDR2 to YSYEKL.